These T cell receptor beta chains were read from a single sample in a study of T cells in Graves' hyperthyroidism and ophthalmopathy. Each CDR3 protein gets one entry after TCRdb re-called the multiplex PCR reads with MiXCR. The sample lists some 500,000 distinct CDR3 sequences, less than 25% seen once, with about 10% in the top ten. Input material: blood. These receptors were taken from a woman aged 30 to 39 with Graves' ophthalmopathy. The CDR3 runs from the conserved cysteine through the conserved F or W. The D gene is left open where the match is weak. The size entry is marked missing in some rows and otherwise reads once, few, many or a size class.

d_gene	j_gene	abundance	v_gene	CDR3aa	CDR3nt
.	TRBJ1-1	many	TRBV20-1	CSASDTEAFF	TGCAGTGCTTCCGACACTGAAGCTTTCTTT
.	TRBJ1-2	.	TRBV6-5	CASSSSKRDYGYTF	TGTGCCAGCAGTTCCTCTAAACGTGACTATGGCTACACCTTC
.	TRBJ2-7	many	TRBV14	CASSRLDYPYEQYF	TGTGCCAGCAGCCGGCTAGATTATCCCTACGAGCAGTACTTC
.	TRBJ2-7	many	TRBV19	CASSRMSDTYEQYF	TGTGCCAGTAGTAGGATGTCAGATACCTACGAGCAGTACTTC
.	TRBJ2-7	many	TRBV27	CASSFIQGIHEQYF	TGTGCCAGCAGTTTCATCCAGGGTATTCACGAGCAGTACTTC
TRBD2	TRBJ2-7	many	TRBV20-1	CSARDPGGAGSYEQYF	TGCAGTGCTAGAGACCCCGGGGGGGCCGGGTCCTACGAGCAGTACTTC
.	TRBJ1-2	many	TRBV27	CASTWGSGGGYTF	TGTGCCAGCACCTGGGGTTCCGGTGGTGGCTACACCTTC
TRBD1	TRBJ2-7	.	TRBV11-1	CASSWDRAAYEQYF	TGTGCCAGCAGCTGGGACAGGGCCGCCTACGAGCAGTACTTC
.	TRBJ1-1	few	TRBV10-3	CAISEMPGQAFF	TGTGCCATCAGTGAGATGCCGGGGCAAGCTTTCTTT
TRBD2	TRBJ2-5	many	TRBV6-1	CASSRLAGWQETQYF	TGTGCCAGCAGTCGACTAGCGGGGTGGCAAGAGACCCAGTACTTC